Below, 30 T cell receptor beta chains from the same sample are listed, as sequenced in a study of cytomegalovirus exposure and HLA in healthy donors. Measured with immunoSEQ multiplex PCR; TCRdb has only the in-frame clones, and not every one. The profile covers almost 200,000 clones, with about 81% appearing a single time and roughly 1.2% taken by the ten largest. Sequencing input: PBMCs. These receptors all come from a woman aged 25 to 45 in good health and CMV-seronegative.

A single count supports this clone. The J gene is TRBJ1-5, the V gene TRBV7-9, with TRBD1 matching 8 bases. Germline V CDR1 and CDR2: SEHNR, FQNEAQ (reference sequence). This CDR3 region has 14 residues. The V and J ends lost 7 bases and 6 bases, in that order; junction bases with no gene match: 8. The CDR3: CASKRQGAGQPQHF. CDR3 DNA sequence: TGTGCCAGCAAAAGGCAGGGGGCGGGTCAGCCCCAGCATTTT.

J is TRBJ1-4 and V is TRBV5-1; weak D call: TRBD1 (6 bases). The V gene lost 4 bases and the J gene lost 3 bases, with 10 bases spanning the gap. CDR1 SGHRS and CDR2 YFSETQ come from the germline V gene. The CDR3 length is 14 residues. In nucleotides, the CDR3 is TGCGCCAGCAGCGTACAGGGCGCTAATGAAAAACTGTTTTTT. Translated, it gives CASSVQGANEKLFF.

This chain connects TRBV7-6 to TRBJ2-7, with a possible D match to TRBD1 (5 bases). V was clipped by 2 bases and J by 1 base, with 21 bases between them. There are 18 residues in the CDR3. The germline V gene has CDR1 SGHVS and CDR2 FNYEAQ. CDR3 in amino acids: CASSLSREMRVGSYEQYF. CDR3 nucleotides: TGTGCCAGCAGCTTATCCAGGGAAATGCGTGTGGGGTCCTACGAGCAGTACTTC.

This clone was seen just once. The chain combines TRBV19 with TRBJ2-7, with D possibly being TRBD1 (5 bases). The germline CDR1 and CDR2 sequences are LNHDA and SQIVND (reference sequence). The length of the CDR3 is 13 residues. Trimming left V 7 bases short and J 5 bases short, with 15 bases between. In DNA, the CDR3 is TGTGCCAGTACCTCGGGTCAGGGAAACGAGCAGTACTTC. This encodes CASTSGQGNEQYF.

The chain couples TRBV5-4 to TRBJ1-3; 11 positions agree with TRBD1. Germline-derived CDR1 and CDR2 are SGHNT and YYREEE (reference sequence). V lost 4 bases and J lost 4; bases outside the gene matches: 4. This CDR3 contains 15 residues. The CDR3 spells CASSLGQGDGNTIYF. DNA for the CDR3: TGTGCCAGCAGCCTGGGACAGGGGGACGGAAACACCATATATTTT.

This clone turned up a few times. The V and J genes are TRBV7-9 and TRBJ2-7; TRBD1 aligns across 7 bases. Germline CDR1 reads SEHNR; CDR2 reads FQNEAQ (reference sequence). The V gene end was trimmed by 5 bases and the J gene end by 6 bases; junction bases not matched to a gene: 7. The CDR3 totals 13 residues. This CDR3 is CASSPGTAPEQYF. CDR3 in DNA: TGTGCCAGCAGCCCGGGGACAGCCCCCGAGCAGTACTTC.

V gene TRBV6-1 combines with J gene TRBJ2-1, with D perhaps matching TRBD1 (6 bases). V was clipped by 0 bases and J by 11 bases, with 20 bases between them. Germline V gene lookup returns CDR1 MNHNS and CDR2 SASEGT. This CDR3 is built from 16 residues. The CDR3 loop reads CASSEAVGKQGSKQFF. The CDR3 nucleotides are TGTGCCAGCAGTGAAGCAGTGGGAAAACAGGGAAGTAAGCAGTTCTTC.

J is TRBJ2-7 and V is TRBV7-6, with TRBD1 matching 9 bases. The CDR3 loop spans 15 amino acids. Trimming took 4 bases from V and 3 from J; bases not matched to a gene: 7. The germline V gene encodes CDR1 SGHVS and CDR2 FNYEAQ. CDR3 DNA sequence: TGTGCCAGCAGCTCTGGACAGGGGATTGGCTACGAGCAGTACTTC. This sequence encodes CASSSGQGIGYEQYF.

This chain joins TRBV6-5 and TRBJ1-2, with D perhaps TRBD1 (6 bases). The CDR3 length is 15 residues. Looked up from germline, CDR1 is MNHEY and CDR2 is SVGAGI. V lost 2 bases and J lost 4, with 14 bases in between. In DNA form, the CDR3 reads TGTGCCAGCAGTTACCCCCGGGGGGGCTTCTATGGCTACACCTTC. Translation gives CASSYPRGGFYGYTF.

For the CDR3, the DNA is TGTGCCAGCAGGACAGGGGGCACCGGGGAGCTGTTTTTT. It encodes CASRTGGTGELFF. This chain joins TRBV28 and TRBJ2-2; 9 bases are shared with TRBD1. The germline gives CDR1 MDHEN, CDR2 SYDVKM. The CDR3 has 13 residues. V dropped 6 bases and J dropped 4; count of bases not matched to a gene: 0. Complete variable domain (other parts from reference TRBV28 and TRBJ2-2): DVKVTQSSRYLVKRTGEKVFLECVQDMDHENMFWYRQDPGLGLRLIYFSYDVKMKEKGDIPEGYSVSREKKERFSLILESASTNQTSMYLCASRTGGTGELFFGEGSRLTVL.

The DNA of the CDR3 is TGTGCCAGCAGTTTGGAGGATCCACCGGGGTCCCAGTACTTC. This encodes CASSLEDPPGSQYF. This chain uses TRBV28 with TRBJ2-5, with D possibly TRBD2 on 5 matching bases. The CDR3 has 14 residues. V gave up 3 bases and J gave up 9 bases, with 17 bases separating them. Germline V CDR1 and CDR2: MDHEN, SYDVKM.

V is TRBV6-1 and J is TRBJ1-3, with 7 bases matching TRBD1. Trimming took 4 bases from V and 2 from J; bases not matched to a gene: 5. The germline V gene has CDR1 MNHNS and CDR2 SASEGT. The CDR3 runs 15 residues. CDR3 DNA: TGTGCCAGCAGTGCCCAGACAGGGACTGGAAACACCATATATTTT. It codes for CASSAQTGTGNTIYF.

The CDR3 region is CASSYRVSTGTGELFF. In DNA form, the CDR3 reads TGTGCCAGCAGCTATCGGGTTTCAACAGGTACCGGGGAGCTGTTTTTT. This chain joins TRBV7-9 and TRBJ2-2; a weak D match, TRBD1 (5 bases). Per germline, CDR1 SEHNR and CDR2 FQNEAQ (reference sequence). V lost 4 bases to trimming and J lost 5 bases, with 17 bases between them. CDR3 length: 16 amino acids.

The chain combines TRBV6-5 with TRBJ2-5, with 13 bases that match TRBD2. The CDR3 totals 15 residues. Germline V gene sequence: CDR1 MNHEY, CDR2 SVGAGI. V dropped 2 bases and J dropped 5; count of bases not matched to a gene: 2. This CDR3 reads CASSYTSGGAETQYF. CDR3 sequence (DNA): TGTGCCAGCAGTTACACTAGCGGGGGGGCCGAGACCCAGTACTTC.

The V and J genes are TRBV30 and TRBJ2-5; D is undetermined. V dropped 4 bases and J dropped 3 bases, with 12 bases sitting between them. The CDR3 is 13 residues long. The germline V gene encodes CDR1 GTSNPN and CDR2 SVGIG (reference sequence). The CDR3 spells CAWTDWQKETQYF. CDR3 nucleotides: TGTGCCTGGACTGACTGGCAGAAAGAGACCCAGTACTTC.

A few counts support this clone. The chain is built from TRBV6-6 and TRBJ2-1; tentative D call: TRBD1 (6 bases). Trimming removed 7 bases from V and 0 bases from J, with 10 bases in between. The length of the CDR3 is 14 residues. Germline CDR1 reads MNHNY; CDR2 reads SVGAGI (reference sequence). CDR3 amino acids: CASKRGSSYNEQFF. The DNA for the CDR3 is TGTGCCAGCAAGAGGGGGAGCTCCTACAATGAGCAGTTCTTC.

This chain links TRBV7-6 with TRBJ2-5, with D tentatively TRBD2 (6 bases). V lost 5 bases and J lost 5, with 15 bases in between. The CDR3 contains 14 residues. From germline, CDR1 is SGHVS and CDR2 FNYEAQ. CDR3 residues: CASSPFGGQETQYF. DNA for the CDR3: TGTGCCAGCAGCCCCTTTGGAGGGCAGGAGACCCAGTACTTC. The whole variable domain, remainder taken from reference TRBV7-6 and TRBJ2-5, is GAGVSQSPRYKVTKRGQDVALRCDPISGHVSLYWYRQALGQGPEFLTYFNYEAQQDKSGLPNDRFSAERPEGSISTLTIQRTEQRDSAMYRCASSPFGGQETQYFGPGTRLLVL.

CDR3 amino acids: CASSHGLAGQKSYNEQFF. The DNA for the CDR3 is TGTGCCAGCTCACACGGACTAGCGGGGCAGAAATCCTACAATGAGCAGTTCTTC. V gene TRBV18 combines with J gene TRBJ2-1, with 12 nucleotides matching TRBD2. The CDR3 totals 18 residues. With V trimmed by 4 bases and J by 1 base, 8 bases remained unmatched. Germline CDR1 reads KGHSH; CDR2 reads LQKENI.

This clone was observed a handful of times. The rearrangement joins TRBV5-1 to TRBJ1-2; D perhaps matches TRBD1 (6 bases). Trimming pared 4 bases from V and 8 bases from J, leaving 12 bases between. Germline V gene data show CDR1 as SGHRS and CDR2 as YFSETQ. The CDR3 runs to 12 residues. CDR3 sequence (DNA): TGCGCCAGCAGCCCCAACAGGGACGGCTACACCTTC. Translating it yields CASSPNRDGYTF.

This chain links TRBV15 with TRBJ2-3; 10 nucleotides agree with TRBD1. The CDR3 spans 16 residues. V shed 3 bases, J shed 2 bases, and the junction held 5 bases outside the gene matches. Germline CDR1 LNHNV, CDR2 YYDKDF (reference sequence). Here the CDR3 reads CATSSLTGGITDTQYF. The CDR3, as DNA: TGTGCCACCAGCAGCCTGACAGGGGGCATCACAGATACGCAGTATTTT.

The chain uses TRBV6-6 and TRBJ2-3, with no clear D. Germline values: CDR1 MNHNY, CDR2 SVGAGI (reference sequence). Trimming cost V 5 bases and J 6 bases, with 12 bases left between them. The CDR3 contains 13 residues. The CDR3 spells CASSPLLGDTQYF. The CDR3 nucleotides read TGTGCCAGCAGTCCTCTCTTGGGCGATACGCAGTATTTT.

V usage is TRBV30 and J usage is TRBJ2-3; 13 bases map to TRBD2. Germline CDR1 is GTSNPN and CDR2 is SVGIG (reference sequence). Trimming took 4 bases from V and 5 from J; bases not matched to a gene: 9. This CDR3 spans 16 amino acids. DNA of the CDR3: TGTGCCTGGACTCTCGGACTAGCGGGAGTGTTAGATACGCAGTATTTT. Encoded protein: CAWTLGLAGVLDTQYF.

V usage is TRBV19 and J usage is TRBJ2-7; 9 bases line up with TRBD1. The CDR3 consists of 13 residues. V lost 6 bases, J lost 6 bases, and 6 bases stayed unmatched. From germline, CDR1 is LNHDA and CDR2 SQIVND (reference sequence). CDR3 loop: CASSPGQGLEQYF. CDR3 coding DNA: TGTGCCAGTAGCCCTGGACAGGGGCTCGAGCAGTACTTC.

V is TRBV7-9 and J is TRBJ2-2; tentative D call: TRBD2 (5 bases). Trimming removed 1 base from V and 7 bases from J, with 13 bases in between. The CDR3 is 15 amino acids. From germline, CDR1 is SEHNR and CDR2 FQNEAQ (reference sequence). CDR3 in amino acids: CASSLGSIRGGELFF. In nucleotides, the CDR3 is TGTGCCAGCAGCTTAGGGAGTATACGGGGCGGGGAGCTGTTTTTT.

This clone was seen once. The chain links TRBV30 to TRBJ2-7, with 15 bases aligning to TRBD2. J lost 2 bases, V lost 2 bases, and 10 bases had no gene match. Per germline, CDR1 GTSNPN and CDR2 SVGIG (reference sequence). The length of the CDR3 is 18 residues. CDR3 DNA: TGTGCCTGGAGTATCCTCGGGACTAGCGGGAGGTTTGCCTACGAGCAGTACTTC. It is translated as CAWSILGTSGRFAYEQYF.

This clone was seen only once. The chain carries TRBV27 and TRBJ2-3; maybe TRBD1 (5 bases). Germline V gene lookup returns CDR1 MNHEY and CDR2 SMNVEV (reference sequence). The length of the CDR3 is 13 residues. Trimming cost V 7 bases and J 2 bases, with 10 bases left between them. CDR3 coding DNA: TGTGCCAGCATGCCAGGGTACACAGATACGCAGTATTTT. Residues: CASMPGYTDTQYF.

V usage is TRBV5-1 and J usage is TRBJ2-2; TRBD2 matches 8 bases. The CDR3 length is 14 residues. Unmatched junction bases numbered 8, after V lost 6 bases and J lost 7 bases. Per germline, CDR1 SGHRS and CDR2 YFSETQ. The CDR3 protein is CASKAREADGELFF. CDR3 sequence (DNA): TGCGCCAGCAAGGCGCGGGAGGCGGACGGGGAGCTGTTTTTT.

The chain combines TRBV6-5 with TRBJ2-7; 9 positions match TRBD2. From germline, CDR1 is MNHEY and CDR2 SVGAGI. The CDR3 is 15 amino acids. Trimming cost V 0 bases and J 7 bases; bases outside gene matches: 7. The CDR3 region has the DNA TGTGCCAGCAGTTACTCGCCAGCGGGAGGTAAGGAGCAGTACTTC. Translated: CASSYSPAGGKEQYF.

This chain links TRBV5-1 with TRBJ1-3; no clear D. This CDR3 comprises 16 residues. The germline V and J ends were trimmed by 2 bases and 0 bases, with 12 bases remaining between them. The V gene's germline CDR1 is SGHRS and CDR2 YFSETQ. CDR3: CASSLEQLDSGNTIYF. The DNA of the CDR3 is TGCGCCAGCAGCTTAGAACAGCTCGACTCTGGAAACACCATATATTTT.

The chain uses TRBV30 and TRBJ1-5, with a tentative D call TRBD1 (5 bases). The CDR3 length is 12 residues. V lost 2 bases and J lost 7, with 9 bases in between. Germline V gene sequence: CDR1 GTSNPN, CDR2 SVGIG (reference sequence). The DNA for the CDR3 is TGTGCCTGGAGTACAGGAGGGCAGCCCCAGCATTTT. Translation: CAWSTGGQPQHF.